A single sample is the source of the 28 T cell receptor beta chains below, sequenced in a study of T cells in women clearing cervical HPV infection. The table came from immunoSEQ multiplex PCR; TCRdb's copy has only in-frame clones and leaves some out. The clone table shows 25,000 to 35,000 clones, with the ten largest holding around 17%. What was sequenced was blood buffy coat. The receptor set was obtained from a woman aged 18-70 years with a cervical HPV16 infection that either progressed to CIN3+ or cleared (not recorded which).

As regards this clone: The junction shows a germline mismatch at one end, possibly a read error. The read finishes 3 residues shy of the CDR3 end, and the germline J gene is used to complete it. The identical CDR3 is also encoded by other nucleotide sequences in the sample. The chain uses TRBV5-1 and TRBJ1-3; a weak D match, TRBD1 (6 bases). The CDR3 consists of 18 residues. CDR1 is SGHRS and CDR2 is YFSETQ in the germline V gene. The part of the CDR3 DNA that was read is TGCGCCAGCAGCTTGGCGGGACAAACCTTTGATTCTGGAAACACG. Its translation: CASSLAGQTFDSGNT. The whole CDR3 sequence is CASSLAGQTFDSGNTIYF.

As to this clone: The read gets to within 3 residues of the CDR3 end, and the germline J gene fills in the rest. The chain combines TRBV20-1 with TRBJ1-6; 8 nucleotides agree with TRBD1. CDR3 length equals 13 residues. Unmatched junction bases numbered 6, after V lost 4 bases and J lost 10 bases. Germline V gives CDR1 DFQATT, CDR2 SNEGSKA (reference sequence). CDR3 residues: CSATRDRQSPLHF. CDR3 DNA, as far as it was read: TGCAGTGCTACGCGGGACAGGCAGTCACCC.

As regards this clone: The sequenced fragment ends 3 residues before the CDR3 boundary, so the rest is inferred from the germline J gene. The chain has TRBV30 and TRBJ2-4; TRBD1 agrees at 7 bases. The CDR3 runs to 11 residues. Germline CDR1 reads GTSNPN; CDR2 reads SVGIG (reference sequence). Incomplete CDR3 DNA: TGTGCCTGGAGTACAGGGGATGGT. Translated, it gives CAWSTGDG. Given in full, the CDR3 is CAWSTGDGQYF.

Notes on this clone: Read sequence stops 3 residues before the CDR3 end, and the germline J gene provides the missing end. The chain couples TRBV5-1 to TRBJ2-2; 11 bases are a match to TRBD1. CDR3 size: 14 residues. Germline-derived CDR1 and CDR2 are SGHRS and YFSETQ. This CDR3 is CASSIGTGGEKLFF. The CDR3 DNA, read in part, is TGCGCCAGCAGCATCGGGACAGGGGGTGAAAAG.

A remark on this clone: The sequence runs out 3 residues before the end of the CDR3; the remainder is reconstructed from the germline J gene. The chain carries TRBV20-1 and TRBJ2-3, with TRBD2 matching over 7 bases. The germline CDR1 and CDR2 sequences are DFQATT and SNEGSKA (reference sequence). Unmatched junction bases numbered 6, after V lost 1 base and J lost 5 bases. The length of the CDR3 is 14 residues. The sequenced CDR3 bases are TGCAGTGCTAGAGTGGGGGGGACCAAAGATACG. Translated, it gives CSARVGGTKDT. The entire CDR3 sequence reads CSARVGGTKDTQYF.

To note about this clone: The observed sequence ends 3 residues before the CDR3 terminus, with the missing tail filled in from the germline J gene. V gene TRBV18 combines with J gene TRBJ2-5, with TRBD2 identical over 11 bases. From germline, CDR1 is KGHSH and CDR2 LQKENI. Trimming took 1 base from V and 4 from J; bases not matched to a gene: 11. CDR3 size: 18 residues. The CDR3 loop is CASSPRTSGSSGRETQYF. The sequenced part of the CDR3 DNA is TGTGCCAGCTCACCACGCACTAGCGGGAGCTCGGGAAGAGAGACC.

On this clone: The missing CDR3 end, 3 residues past where the read stops, is filled in from the germline J gene. The chain uses TRBV6-4 and TRBJ1-2; the D gene is possibly TRBD1 (5 bases). Germline CDR1 reads MRHNA; CDR2 reads SNTAGT. The CDR3 contains 16 residues. This CDR3 is CASSAEGLAGSRDYTF. CDR3 bases read: TGTGCCAGCAGTGCTGAGGGACTAGCGGGATCCCGTGAC.

Details on this clone: The observed sequence ends 3 residues before the CDR3 terminus, with the missing tail filled in from the germline J gene. The chain links TRBV19 to TRBJ2-5; 8 bases align to TRBD1. This CDR3 has 13 residues. V lost 6 bases to trimming and J lost 6 bases; unmatched junction nucleotides: 6. Germline V gene sequence: CDR1 LNHDA, CDR2 SQIVND (reference sequence). This CDR3 is CASSPQGGKTQYF. The part of the CDR3 DNA that was read is TGTGCCAGTAGCCCACAGGGGGGAAAGACC.

As regards this clone: The read comes to an end 3 residues before the CDR3 does, leaving the germline J gene to fill in the end. This chain links TRBV2 with TRBJ1-5; a weak D match, TRBD1 (6 bases). Germline loops: CDR1 SNHLY, CDR2 FYNNEI. CDR3 length: 14 amino acids. The ends were cut back, 7 bases at V and 6 bases at J, with 16 bases in the middle. CDR3 bases read: TGTGCCAGCAAGAACAGGGACGGGGTTCAGCCC. It specifies CASKNRDGVQP. The whole CDR3 is CASKNRDGVQPQHF.

Concerning this clone itself: The read terminates 3 residues before the CDR3 end, so the remaining end is supplied by the germline J gene. V and J are TRBV20-1 and TRBJ2-1; TRBD2 agrees at 9 bases. This CDR3 spans 17 amino acids. Germline assignment: CDR1 DFQATT and CDR2 SNEGSKA (reference sequence). Trimming at V came to 0 bases and at J to 6 bases, leaving 12 bases not matched to a gene. CDR3 DNA (partial): TGCAGTGCTAGAGACCCACAGACTAGCGGAGGGATCAATGAG. Its protein product is CSARDPQTSGGINE. The full-length CDR3 reads as CSARDPQTSGGINEQFF.

Concerning this clone itself: The DNA ends 3 residues before the CDR3 does, and the rest of the CDR3 is filled in from the germline J gene. The chain recombines TRBV27 with TRBJ1-2, with TRBD1 matching over 7 bases. CDR3 size: 13 residues. CDR1 is MNHEY, CDR2 SMNVEV, per germline (reference sequence). The sequenced CDR3 bases are TGTGCCAGCGGCCCCAAGACAGGGTGGGGC. Residues: CASGPKTGWG. The whole CDR3 region reads CASGPKTGWGYTF.

A remark on this clone: The sequence runs out 3 residues before the end of the CDR3; the remainder is reconstructed from the germline J gene. The chain uses TRBV7-9 and TRBJ1-2; 10 nucleotides match TRBD1. Germline V gene data show CDR1 as SEHNR and CDR2 as FQNEAQ (reference sequence). This CDR3 has 15 residues. CDR3 loop: CASSASDRGSRGYTF. CDR3 bases read: TGTGCCAGCAGCGCCTCGGACAGGGGGAGTCGCGGC.

About this clone: Read coverage stops 3 residues before the CDR3 terminus; the germline J gene supplies the remainder. This chain joins TRBV14 and TRBJ1-2, with D hard to call. With 4 bases removed from V and 4 bases from J, the gap between germline ends came to 10 bases. The CDR3 covers 13 residues. Germline-derived CDR1 and CDR2 are SGHDN and FVKESK. CDR3 amino acids: CASSPPSLYGYTF. The DNA read from the CDR3 is TGTGCCAGCAGCCCCCCCTCTCTCTATGGC.

In the case of this clone: The read terminates 3 residues ahead of where the CDR3 ends, so the germline J gene completes it. The gene calls are TRBV7-6 and TRBJ2-1; TRBD2 aligns across 12 bases. V lost 1 base to trimming and J lost 3 bases; unmatched junction nucleotides: 1. This CDR3 comprises 16 residues. CDR1 is SGHVS and CDR2 is FNYEAQ in the germline V gene. The chain's CDR3 is CASSLETSGGYNEQFF. The sequenced CDR3 bases are TGTGCCAGCAGCTTAGAGACTAGCGGGGGCTACAATGAG. Supplemented by reference TRBV7-6 and TRBJ2-1, the full variable domain reads GAGVSQSPRYKVTKRGQDVALRCDPISGHVSLYWYRQALGQGPEFLTYFNYEAQQDKSGLPNDRFSAERPEGSISTLTIQRTEQRDSAMYRCASSLETSGGYNEQFFGPGTRLTVL.

CDR3 sequence: CASSLDHGSSGTDTQYF. CDR3 bases read: TGTGCCAGCAGCTTAGATCACGGGTCTAGCGGCACAGATACG. V gene TRBV7-8 combines with J gene TRBJ2-3; a weak D match, TRBD2 (6 bases). The CDR3 goes on 3 residues after the read ends, and that part is filled in from the germline J gene. This CDR3 has 17 residues. V dropped 1 base and J dropped 1 base, with 15 bases sitting between them. From germline, CDR1 is SGHVS and CDR2 FQNEAQ. Full variable domain (rest looked up from reference TRBV7-8 and TRBJ2-3): GAGVSQSPRYKVAKRGQDVALRCDPISGHVSLFWYQQALGQGPEFLTYFQNEAQLDKSGLPSDRFFAERPEGSVSTLKIQRTQQEDSAVYLCASSLDHGSSGTDTQYFGPGTRLTVL.

In the case of this clone: The read stops 3 residues short of the end of the CDR3; the missing end is completed from the germline J gene. Other nucleotide sequences from this sample produce the same CDR3. The chain links TRBV7-2 to TRBJ1-2; tentatively, D is TRBD1 (5 bases). Germline loops: CDR1 SGHTA, CDR2 FQGNSA. The germline V and J ends were trimmed by 4 bases and 4 bases, with 10 bases remaining between them. This CDR3 has 13 amino acids. The CDR3 here is CASSSGQGYGYTF. The DNA read from the CDR3 is TGTGCCAGCAGCTCCGGGCAGGGCTATGGC.

As to this clone: The DNA ends 3 residues before the CDR3 does, and the rest of the CDR3 is filled in from the germline J gene. V is TRBV30 and J is TRBJ1-2; unclear D gene. The CDR3 length is 15 residues. The V gene's germline CDR1 is GTSNPN and CDR2 SVGIG (reference sequence). Between the trimmed V and J ends, which lost 0 bases and 3 bases, there was a span of 14 bases. CDR3 protein: CAWSVGRPGDYGYTF. The CDR3 DNA, read in part, is TGTGCCTGGAGTGTAGGAAGACCCGGGGACTATGGC. Full variable domain (outside the CDR3, taken from reference TRBV30 and TRBJ1-2): SQTIHQWPATLVQPVGSPLSLECTVEGTSNPNLYWYRQAAGRGLQLLFYSVGIGQISSEVPQNLSASRPQDRQFILSSKKLLLSDSGFYLCAWSVGRPGDYGYTFGSGTRLTVV.

On this clone itself: The sequenced fragment ends 3 residues before the CDR3 boundary, so the rest is inferred from the germline J gene. The chain uses TRBV5-1 and TRBJ2-7, with 10 bases identical to TRBD1. Losses at the gene ends were 4 bases for V and 3 bases for J; bases not matched to a gene: 7. CDR1 and CDR2 (germline): SGHRS, YFSETQ. This CDR3 contains 15 residues. The sequenced part of the CDR3 DNA is TGCGCCAGCAGCCCGCAGGGGACAGGGGTCTACGAG. This codes for CASSPQGTGVYE. The CDR3 as a whole reads CASSPQGTGVYEQYF.

Details on this clone: The sequenced fragment ends 3 residues before the CDR3 boundary, so the rest is inferred from the germline J gene. The chain uses TRBV18 and TRBJ1-2; no definite D call. Germline V gene sequence: CDR1 KGHSH, CDR2 LQKENI. This CDR3 is 12 amino acids long. CDR3 region: CASSPRNYDYTF. CDR3 DNA (partial): TGTGCCAGCTCACCAAGGAACTACGAC.

This CDR3 is CASSQGKYSTDTQYF. CDR3 DNA (partial): TGTGCCAGCAGCCAAGGAAAGTACTCCACAGATACG. The J gene is TRBJ2-3, the V gene TRBV14; no reliable D call. The read falls 3 residues short of the CDR3 end, and the missing part is taken from the germline J gene. Trimming left V 1 base short and J 2 bases short, with 10 bases between. Per germline, CDR1 SGHDN and CDR2 FVKESK. The CDR3 extends over 15 amino acids.

Of note for this clone: The CDR3 goes on 3 residues after the read ends, and that part is filled in from the germline J gene. V usage is TRBV10-2 and J usage is TRBJ2-7, with D perhaps TRBD2 (5 bases). Trimming removed 8 bases from V and 2 bases from J, with 16 bases in between. This CDR3 comprises 14 residues. Germline-derived CDR1 and CDR2 are WSHSY and SAAADI. The CDR3 loop is CASLAGWRTYEQYF. The CDR3 bases that were read are TGCGCCAGCCTAGCAGGATGGCGGACCTACGAG.

With regard to this clone: The observed sequence ends 3 residues before the CDR3 terminus, with the missing tail filled in from the germline J gene. V is TRBV7-2 and J is TRBJ2-3; unclear D gene. CDR1 is SGHTA, CDR2 FQGNSA, per germline. Trimming removed 1 base at V and 6 bases at J, with 14 bases between. The CDR3 consists of 15 residues. Here the CDR3 reads CASSLGPSAMDTQYF. CDR3 DNA, as far as it was read: TGTGCCAGCAGCTTAGGACCCAGCGCCATGGATACG.

As for this clone: The CDR3 extends 3 residues past the end of the read, so its final part is completed from the germline J gene. The chain joins TRBV20-1 to TRBJ2-3, with 10 bases aligning to TRBD2. CDR3 length: 16 residues. Trimming at V came to 3 bases and at J to 2 bases, leaving 8 bases not matched to a gene. From germline, CDR1 is DFQATT and CDR2 SNEGSKA (reference sequence). This CDR3 is CSASLASGGYTDTQYF. The part of the CDR3 DNA that was read is TGCAGTGCTAGCTTGGCTAGCGGGGGTTACACAGATACG.

On this clone: Coverage ceases 3 residues before the CDR3 finishes, and the germline J gene fills in the end. V usage is TRBV7-9 and J usage is TRBJ2-2; 9 bases match TRBD1. The germline gives CDR1 SEHNR, CDR2 FQNEAQ (reference sequence). The CDR3 totals 13 residues. The CDR3 bases that were read are TGTGCCAGCAGCAGACAGGGGGACGAAAAG. It yields the protein CASSRQGDEK. The entire CDR3 reads CASSRQGDEKLFF. Looking up the rest from reference TRBV7-9 and TRBJ2-2 gives the full variable domain: DTGVSQNPRHKITKRGQNVTFRCDPISEHNRLYWYRQTLGQGPEFLTYFQNEAQLEKSRLLSDRFSAERPKGSFSTLEIQRTEQGDSAMYLCASSRQGDEKLFFGEGSRLTVL.

Concerning this clone: The observed sequence ends 3 residues before the CDR3 terminus, with the missing tail filled in from the germline J gene. The chain combines TRBV7-3 with TRBJ2-5, with D possibly matching TRBD2 (6 bases). V shed 5 bases and J shed 3 bases, with 19 bases lying between them. In germline, CDR1 is SGHTA, CDR2 FQGTGA. CDR3 length: 16 residues. CDR3 bases read: TGTGCCAGCAGCCCTTCCCCGGGACTCCGAAAAGAGACC. The encoded protein is CASSPSPGLRKET. The CDR3 as a whole reads CASSPSPGLRKETQYF.

About this clone itself: The read stops 3 residues short of the end of the CDR3; the missing end is completed from the germline J gene. This chain links TRBV18 with TRBJ1-2; maybe TRBD1 (6 bases). CDR1 and CDR2 (germline): KGHSH, LQKENI. Trimming pared 3 bases from V and 4 bases from J, leaving 27 bases between. The CDR3 is 19 residues long. Partial CDR3 DNA: TGTGCCAGCTCACCCCGACCGATTAACACAGGGACCTTTGGCTATGGC. Its protein is CASSPRPINTGTFGYG. In full, the CDR3 is CASSPRPINTGTFGYGYTF.

In the case of this clone: The read falls 3 residues short of the CDR3 end, and the missing part is taken from the germline J gene. This chain joins TRBV30 and TRBJ2-2; D not certain. The ends were cut back, 0 bases at V and 3 bases at J, with 11 bases in the middle. CDR3 length equals 15 residues. CDR1 GTSNPN and CDR2 SVGIG come from the germline V gene (reference sequence). CDR3 amino acids: CAWSVLIEDTGELFF. CDR3 DNA, as far as it was read: TGTGCCTGGAGTGTACTAATTGAGGACACCGGGGAG.

Remarks on this clone: The read is 3 residues too short to cover the CDR3 end, so that end is filled in from the germline J gene. This chain links TRBV6-2 or TRBV6-3 with TRBJ2-3, with D unresolved. This CDR3 comprises 14 residues. Deletions cut 7 bases from V and 2 bases from J, with 13 bases between. Germline CDR1 is MNHEY and CDR2 is SVGEGT. The CDR3 reads CASNSRLFTDTQYF. The CDR3 DNA, read in part, is TGTGCCAGCAACTCTCGACTGTTCACAGATACG.